Below are 30 T cell receptor beta chains sequenced from a single sample in a study of vaccination effects on CD4 cells after COVID-19. What these receptors recognize is not known. Before sequencing took place, the ViraFEST assay used viral peptide pools to expand antigen-specific CD4+ T cells. Following culture for around 10 days, CD4+ T cells were isolated. All vaccine recipients tested negative for nucleocapsid antibodies and had never contracted SARS-CoV-2 infection. Produced via immunoSEQ multiplex PCR; TCRdb's table is partial and in-frame only. The sample gives about 27,000 clones, around three quarters of which show up once; 20% to 25% is in the top ten. Sequencing was performed on CD4+ T cells from PBMCs cultured with HCoV-NL63 spike peptides, taken before COVID-19 vaccination. These TCRs come from a human donor who received a COVID-19 vaccine.

The gene calls are TRBV19 and TRBJ1-2, with D unclear. In germline, CDR1 is LNHDA, CDR2 SQIVND (reference sequence). V gave up 7 bases and J gave up 7 bases, with 16 bases separating them. The CDR3 runs 13 residues. The CDR3 loop reads CASTRRGVSGYTF. As DNA, the CDR3 is TGTGCCAGTACCCGACGTGGGGTTAGTGGCTACACCTTC. Together with reference TRBV19 and TRBJ1-2, the CDR3 gives the full variable domain: DGGITQSPKYLFRKEGQNVTLSCEQNLNHDAMYWYRQDPGQGLRLIYYSQIVNDFQKGDIAEGYSVSREKKESFPLTVTSAQKNPTAFYLCASTRRGVSGYTFGSGTRLTVV.

The chain couples TRBV3-1 (or the pseudogene TRBV3-2) to TRBJ2-7, with D possibly being TRBD1 (5 bases). The CDR3 totals 18 residues. CDR1 and CDR2 (germline): LGHDT, YNNKEL (reference sequence). Trimming pared 0 bases from V and 3 bases from J, leaving 21 bases between. CDR3 coding DNA: TGTGCCAGCAGCCAAGATATCTATGTGGGGCAGCACTTCTACGAGCAGTACTTC. It yields the protein CASSQDIYVGQHFYEQYF.

The chain couples TRBV7-6 to TRBJ2-3, with D perhaps being TRBD1 or TRBD2 (7 bases each). V was shortened by 0 bases and J by 3 bases, with 16 bases between the two germline ends. CDR3 length: 17 amino acids. CDR1 and CDR2 (germline): SGHVS, FNYEAQ. CDR3 sequence: CASSLALTGEGTDTQYF. The CDR3 DNA follows: TGTGCCAGCAGCTTAGCGTTAACAGGGGAGGGTACAGATACGCAGTATTTT. Full variable domain (remainder filled in from reference TRBV7-6 and TRBJ2-3): GAGVSQSPRYKVTKRGQDVALRCDPISGHVSLYWYRQALGQGPEFLTYFNYEAQQDKSGLPNDRFSAERPEGSISTLTIQRTEQRDSAMYRCASSLALTGEGTDTQYFGPGTRLTVL.

The chain carries TRBV3-1 (or the pseudogene TRBV3-2) and TRBJ2-3, with D perhaps assigned TRBD1 or TRBD2 (5 bases each). Germline V gene lookup returns CDR1 LGHDT and CDR2 YNNKEL (reference sequence). V lost 8 bases and J 0 bases, leaving 12 bases between the germline ends. This CDR3 has 14 amino acids. CDR3 DNA: TGTGCCAGCCTAGAGGGGCTGAGCACAGATACGCAGTATTTT. It encodes CASLEGLSTDTQYF.

V is TRBV4-1 and J is TRBJ1-3; D is uncertain. Germline assignment: CDR1 MGHRA and CDR2 YSYEKL. This CDR3 has 15 residues. V lost 0 bases and J 4 bases, leaving 10 bases between the germline ends. The DNA of the CDR3 is TGCGCCAGCAGCCAAGACCTCTACGGAGGAAACACCATATATTTT. Amino acid sequence: CASSQDLYGGNTIYF.

V and J are TRBV7-2 and TRBJ2-4; TRBD2 might be the D (6 bases). CDR1 is SGHTA, CDR2 FQGNSA, per germline. The CDR3 extends over 15 amino acids. The V end was cut by 5 bases, the J end by 6 bases, with 17 bases between. CDR3 sequence: CASSPDAGRRNIQYF. The CDR3 DNA reads as TGTGCCAGCAGCCCAGATGCGGGGAGGAGAAACATTCAGTACTTC. Together with reference TRBV7-2 and TRBJ2-4, the CDR3 gives the full variable domain: GAGVSQSPSNKVTEKGKDVELRCDPISGHTALYWYRQSLGQGLEFLIYFQGNSAPDKSGLPSDRFSAERTGGSVSTLTIQRTQQEDSAVYLCASSPDAGRRNIQYFGAGTRLSVL.

This chain links TRBV27 with TRBJ2-7, with 7 bases fitting TRBD2. Germline V CDR1 and CDR2: MNHEY, SMNVEV (reference sequence). Losses at the gene ends were 2 bases for V and 2 bases for J; bases not matched to a gene: 12. CDR3 length: 17 residues. DNA for the CDR3: TGTGCCAGCAGTTTAGGGCCGGGGGGAGGCCCTCCCTACGAGCAGTACTTC. It yields the protein CASSLGPGGGPPYEQYF.

The gene calls are TRBV24-1 and TRBJ2-5; D ambiguous. From germline, CDR1 is KGHDR and CDR2 SFDVKD. Trimming took 3 bases from V and 10 from J, leaving 14 bases between them. This CDR3 has 13 amino acids. The CDR3 reads CATSDSAHRGQYF. Here the CDR3 DNA reads TGTGCCACCAGTGATAGCGCGCACAGAGGCCAGTACTTC.

The chain employs TRBV2 and TRBJ1-2; the D gene is possibly TRBD1 (5 bases). The CDR3 loop spans 14 amino acids. CDR1 and CDR2 from the germline V gene are SNHLY and FYNNEI. V was trimmed by 6 bases and J by 6 bases, leaving 17 bases between them. Here the CDR3 DNA reads TGTGCCAGCAGCAGGGACGGAGGAGGGCATGGCTACACCTTC. It codes for CASSRDGGGHGYTF.

V usage is TRBV6-5 and J usage is TRBJ2-5; 8 bases line up with TRBD2. In germline, CDR1 is MNHEY, CDR2 SVGAGI. This CDR3 has 14 amino acids. J lost 6 bases, V lost 7 bases, and 10 bases had no gene match. The CDR3 loop is CASNRGGPGQTQYF. As DNA, the CDR3 is TGTGCCAGCAACCGGGGGGGGCCAGGACAGACCCAGTACTTC.

The V gene is TRBV30, the J gene TRBJ2-7; D gene uncertain. The CDR3 is 11 residues long. Germline lookup yields CDR1 GTSNPN and CDR2 SVGIG (reference sequence). The V end was cut by 3 bases, the J end by 9 bases, with 12 bases between. Here the CDR3 reads CAWSAPRAQYF. As DNA, the CDR3 is TGTGCCTGGAGCGCCCCTAGGGCGCAGTACTTC.

The CDR3 DNA sequence: TGTGCCAGCAGCGTAGGTTGGCAGGGCTATGGCTACACCTTC. Its translation: CASSVGWQGYGYTF. V gene TRBV9 combines with J gene TRBJ1-2; TRBD1 is a possible D gene (5 bases). Per germline, CDR1 SGDLS and CDR2 YYNGEE. CDR3 length: 14 residues. Between the trimmed V and J ends, which lost 0 bases and 4 bases, there was a span of 10 bases.

The V gene is TRBV19, the J gene TRBJ1-5, with D possibly matching TRBD1 (5 bases). CDR3 length equals 15 residues. Germline V CDR1 and CDR2: LNHDA, SQIVND (reference sequence). The ends were cut back, 1 base at V and 6 bases at J, with 13 bases in the middle. The CDR3 here is CASSIGGAGSQPQHF. Here the CDR3 DNA reads TGTGCCAGTAGTATAGGGGGCGCGGGAAGTCAGCCCCAGCATTTT.

The CDR3 reads CASSPSGGRAAYGYTF. In DNA form, the CDR3 reads TGTGCCAGCAGCCCGAGCGGGGGGAGGGCCGCCTATGGCTACACCTTC. This chain links TRBV5-4 with TRBJ1-2; maybe TRBD1 (5 bases). Looked up from germline, CDR1 is SGHNT and CDR2 is YYREEE (reference sequence). The CDR3 consists of 16 residues. V was trimmed by 4 bases and J by 4 bases, leaving 20 bases between them.

This chain links TRBV18 with TRBJ2-5, with 8 bases lining up with TRBD1. Germline-derived CDR1 and CDR2 are KGHSH and LQKENI. The CDR3 spans 15 residues. J was trimmed by 5 bases and V by 3 bases; bases with no gene match: 8. In nucleotides, the CDR3 is TGTGCCAGCTCACCGACGGGACAGGCCCGGGAGACCCAGTACTTC. Translating gives CASSPTGQARETQYF.

This clone was observed a handful of times. DNA of the CDR3: TGTGCCAGTAGTACGACAGGGGATCCTGGAAACACCATATATTTT. This translates into CASSTTGDPGNTIYF. V and J are TRBV19 and TRBJ1-3; 8 bases match TRBD1. The V gene's germline CDR1 is LNHDA and CDR2 SQIVND (reference sequence). V was clipped by 4 bases and J by 2 bases; unmatched bases: 4. The CDR3 runs 15 residues.

The chain joins TRBV2 to TRBJ1-1; 8 bases align to TRBD1. Germline loops: CDR1 SNHLY, CDR2 FYNNEI. Unmatched junction bases numbered 7, after V lost 0 bases and J lost 1 base. The CDR3 spans 17 residues. CDR3: CASSEAPLDRGNTEAFF. CDR3 in DNA: TGTGCCAGCAGTGAAGCCCCACTCGACAGGGGGAACACTGAAGCTTTCTTT.

As DNA, the CDR3 is TGCGCCAGCAGCTTGAGGGGACAACCACCTAACTATGGCTACACCTTC. Its protein product is CASSLRGQPPNYGYTF. V is TRBV5-1 and J is TRBJ1-2, with a weak D call TRBD1 (6 bases). CDR3 length equals 16 residues. Germline CDR1 and CDR2: SGHRS and YFSETQ. V shed 1 base and J shed 0 bases, with 13 bases lying between them. Full variable domain (remainder filled in from reference TRBV5-1 and TRBJ1-2): KAGVTQTPRYLIKTRGQQVTLSCSPISGHRSVSWYQQTPGQGLQFLFEYFSETQRNKGNFPGRFSGRQFSNSRSEMNVSTLELGDSALYLCASSLRGQPPNYGYTFGSGTRLTVV.

This chain joins TRBV19 and TRBJ2-5; 7 bases agree with TRBD2. With V trimmed by 5 bases and J by 5 bases, 5 bases remained unmatched. This CDR3 has 13 amino acids. CDR1 LNHDA and CDR2 SQIVND come from the germline V gene (reference sequence). As DNA, the CDR3 is TGTGCCAGTAGTCCACGGGGGGTTGAGACCCAGTACTTC. Amino acids: CASSPRGVETQYF.

This sequence joins TRBV6-2 or TRBV6-3 and TRBJ1-2, with D possibly TRBD1 on 6 matching bases. This CDR3 is built from 14 residues. Between the trimmed V and J ends, which lost 0 bases and 4 bases, there was a span of 9 bases. CDR1 is MNHEY and CDR2 is SVGEGT in the germline V gene. The CDR3 here is CASSYSHRAYGYTF. The CDR3 nucleotides read TGTGCCAGCAGTTACTCCCACAGGGCCTATGGCTACACCTTC.

The genes are TRBV3-1 (or the pseudogene TRBV3-2) and TRBJ1-2; D ambiguous. The germline V and J ends were trimmed by 1 base and 8 bases, with 20 bases remaining between them. From germline, CDR1 is LGHDT and CDR2 YNNKEL (reference sequence). This CDR3 has 16 residues. In DNA form, the CDR3 reads TGTGCCAGCAGCCAAGCTGGATACAACCCCATTGGGGGCTACACCTTC. Its translation is CASSQAGYNPIGGYTF.

CDR3: CASRAHQETQYF. The DNA of the CDR3 is TGCGCCAGCAGGGCACATCAAGAGACCCAGTACTTC. V gene TRBV10-2 combines with J gene TRBJ2-5; D is unclear. This CDR3 comprises 12 residues. Germline assignment: CDR1 WSHSY and CDR2 SAAADI. With 6 bases removed from V and 2 bases from J, the gap between germline ends came to 7 bases.

The rearrangement joins TRBV2 to TRBJ1-4, with 8 nucleotides matching TRBD1. Germline V gives CDR1 SNHLY, CDR2 FYNNEI. The CDR3 has 14 residues. V lost 2 bases and J lost 8; bases outside the gene matches: 4. CDR3 sequence: CASSEQGQEEKLFF. CDR3 sequence (DNA): TGTGCCAGCAGTGAACAGGGACAGGAGGAAAAACTGTTTTTT.

The V gene is TRBV6-2 or TRBV6-3, the J gene TRBJ2-7; unclear D gene. Germline CDR1 MNHEY, CDR2 SVGEGT. CDR3 length: 16 residues. V gave up 2 bases and J gave up 5 bases, with 19 bases separating them. This chain's CDR3 is CASSYPPSTVGDEQYF. CDR3 DNA sequence: TGTGCCAGCAGTTACCCCCCCTCCACGGTTGGCGACGAGCAGTACTTC.

This clone was recorded a few times. The chain employs TRBV11-2 and TRBJ2-2; 10 nucleotides line up with TRBD1. The CDR3 totals 15 residues. Germline CDR1 reads SGHAT; CDR2 reads FQNNGV. V lost 5 bases to trimming and J lost 6 bases; unmatched junction nucleotides: 6. CDR3: CASSIGQGDSGELFF. The CDR3 bases are TGTGCCAGCAGCATCGGACAGGGGGATTCCGGGGAGCTGTTTTTT.

This clone was detected a few times. The same CDR3 arises from other DNA sequences in this sample as well. This chain links TRBV11-2 with TRBJ1-5; D possibly corresponds to TRBD1 (6 bases). Per the germline V gene, CDR1 is SGHAT and CDR2 is FQNNGV. The ends were cut back, 5 bases at V and 4 bases at J, with 9 bases in the middle. The CDR3 is made up of 13 amino acids. The CDR3: CASSLGQNQPQHF. The CDR3 region has the DNA TGTGCCAGCAGCCTGGGACAAAATCAGCCCCAGCATTTT.

The V gene is TRBV30, the J gene TRBJ1-6; D possibly corresponds to TRBD1 (5 bases). In germline, CDR1 is GTSNPN, CDR2 SVGIG (reference sequence). The CDR3 contains 16 residues. V lost 2 bases to trimming and J lost 4 bases, with 15 bases between them. DNA of the CDR3: TGTGCCTGGAGTCGTCGTGGGACTGCATATAATTCACCCCTCCACTTT. Translation: CAWSRRGTAYNSPLHF.

V is TRBV5-1 and J is TRBJ2-3; D assignment may be TRBD1 or TRBD2 (7 bases each). The V gene's germline CDR1 is SGHRS and CDR2 YFSETQ. CDR3 length: 15 amino acids. Deletions cut 6 bases from V and 6 bases from J, with 20 bases between. CDR3 protein: CASKLQGGSVDTQYF. As DNA, the CDR3 is TGCGCCAGCAAACTTCAGGGGGGGTCTGTGGATACGCAGTATTTT.

The V and J genes are TRBV19 and TRBJ1-5; 8 nucleotides line up with TRBD1. V was clipped by 5 bases and J by 0 bases; unmatched bases: 6. Looked up from germline, CDR1 is LNHDA and CDR2 is SQIVND (reference sequence). CDR3 length: 16 residues. The CDR3 spells CASSANRGGSNQPQHF. Here the CDR3 DNA reads TGTGCCAGTAGTGCCAACAGGGGGGGTAGCAATCAGCCCCAGCATTTT.

This clone has a handful of counts. This chain uses TRBV28 with TRBJ2-2; perhaps D is TRBD1 or TRBD2 (5 bases each). The CDR3 consists of 14 residues. The V end was cut by 6 bases, the J end by 3 bases, with 11 bases between. Germline lookup yields CDR1 MDHEN and CDR2 SYDVKM. The CDR3 loop reads CASRPGTYTGELFF. As DNA, the CDR3 is TGTGCCAGCAGGCCCGGGACCTACACCGGGGAGCTGTTTTTT.